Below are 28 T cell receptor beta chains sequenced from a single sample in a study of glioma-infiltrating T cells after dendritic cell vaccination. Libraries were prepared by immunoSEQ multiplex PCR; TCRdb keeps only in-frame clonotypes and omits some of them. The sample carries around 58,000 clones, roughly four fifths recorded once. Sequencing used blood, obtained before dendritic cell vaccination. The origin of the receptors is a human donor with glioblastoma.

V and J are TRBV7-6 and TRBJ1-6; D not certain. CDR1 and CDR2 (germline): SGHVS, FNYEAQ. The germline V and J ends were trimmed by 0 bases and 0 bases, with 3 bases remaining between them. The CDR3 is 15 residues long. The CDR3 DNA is TGTGCCAGCAGCTTAGCGAGCTCCTATAATTCACCCCTCCACTTT. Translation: CASSLASSYNSPLHF.

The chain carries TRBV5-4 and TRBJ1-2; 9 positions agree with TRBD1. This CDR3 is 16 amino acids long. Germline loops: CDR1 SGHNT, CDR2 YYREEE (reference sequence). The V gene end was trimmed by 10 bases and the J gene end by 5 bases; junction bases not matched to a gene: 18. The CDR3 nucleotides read TGTGCCTCCTCGACTGGGGGGGGACAGGGAGTATATGGCTACACCTTC. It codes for CASSTGGGQGVYGYTF.

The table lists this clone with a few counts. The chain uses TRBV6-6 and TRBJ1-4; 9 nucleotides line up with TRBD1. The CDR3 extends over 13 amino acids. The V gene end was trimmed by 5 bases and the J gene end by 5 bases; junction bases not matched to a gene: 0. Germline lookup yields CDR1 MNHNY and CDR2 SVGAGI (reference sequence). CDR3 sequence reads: CASSDRGNEKLFF. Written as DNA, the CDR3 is TGTGCCAGCAGTGACAGGGGGAATGAAAAACTGTTTTTT.

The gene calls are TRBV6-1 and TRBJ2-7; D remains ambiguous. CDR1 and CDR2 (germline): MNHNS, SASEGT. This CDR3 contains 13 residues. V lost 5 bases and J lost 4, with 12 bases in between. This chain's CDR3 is CASSHTEYYEQYF. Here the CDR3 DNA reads TGTGCCAGCAGTCATACAGAGTATTACGAGCAGTACTTC.

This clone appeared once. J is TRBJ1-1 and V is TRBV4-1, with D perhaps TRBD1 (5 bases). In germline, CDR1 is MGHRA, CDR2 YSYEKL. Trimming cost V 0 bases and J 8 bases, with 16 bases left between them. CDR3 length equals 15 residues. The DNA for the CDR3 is TGCGCCAGCAGCCAAGAGAGGTTGGGACTAGAGGAAGCTTTCTTT. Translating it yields CASSQERLGLEEAFF.

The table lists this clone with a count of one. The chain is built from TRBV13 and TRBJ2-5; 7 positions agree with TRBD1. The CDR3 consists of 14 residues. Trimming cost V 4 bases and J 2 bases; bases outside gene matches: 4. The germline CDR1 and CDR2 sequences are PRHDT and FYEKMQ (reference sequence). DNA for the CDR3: TGTGCCAGCAGCTCTCTGGACAGGCAAGAGACCCAGTACTTC. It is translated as CASSSLDRQETQYF.

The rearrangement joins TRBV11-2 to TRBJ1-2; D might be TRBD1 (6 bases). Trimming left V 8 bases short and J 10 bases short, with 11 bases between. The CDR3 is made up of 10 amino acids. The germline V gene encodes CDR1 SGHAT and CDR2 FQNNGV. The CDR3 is CASLRGAYTF. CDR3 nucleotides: TGTGCCAGCCTCAGGGGCGCCTACACCTTC.

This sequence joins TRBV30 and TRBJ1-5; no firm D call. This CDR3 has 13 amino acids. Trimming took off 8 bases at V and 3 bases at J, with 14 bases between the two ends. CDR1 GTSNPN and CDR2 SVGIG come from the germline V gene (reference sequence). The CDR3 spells CAHGEQPNQPQHF. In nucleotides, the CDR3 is TGTGCCCACGGGGAACAACCCAATCAGCCCCAGCATTTT.

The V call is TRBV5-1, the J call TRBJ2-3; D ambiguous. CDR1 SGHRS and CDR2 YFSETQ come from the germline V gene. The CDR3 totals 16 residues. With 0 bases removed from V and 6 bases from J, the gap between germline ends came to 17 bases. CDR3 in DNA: TGCGCCAGCAGCTTGGCTGCTGTGGCCCTTGTCGATACGCAGTATTTT. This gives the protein CASSLAAVALVDTQYF.

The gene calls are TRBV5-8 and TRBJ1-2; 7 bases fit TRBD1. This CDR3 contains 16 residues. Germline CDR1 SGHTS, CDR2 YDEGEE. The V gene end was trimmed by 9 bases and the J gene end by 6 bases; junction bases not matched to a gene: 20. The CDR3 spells CATTITGARGWDGYTF. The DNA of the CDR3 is TGTGCCACCACTATCACAGGGGCCCGCGGTTGGGATGGCTACACCTTC.

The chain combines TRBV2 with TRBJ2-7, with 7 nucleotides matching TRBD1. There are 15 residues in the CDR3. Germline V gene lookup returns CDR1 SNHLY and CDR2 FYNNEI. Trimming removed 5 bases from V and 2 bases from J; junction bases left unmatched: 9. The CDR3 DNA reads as TGTGCCAGCAGTTCGGCGAGGACAGGACCCTACGAGCAGTACTTC. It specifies CASSSARTGPYEQYF.

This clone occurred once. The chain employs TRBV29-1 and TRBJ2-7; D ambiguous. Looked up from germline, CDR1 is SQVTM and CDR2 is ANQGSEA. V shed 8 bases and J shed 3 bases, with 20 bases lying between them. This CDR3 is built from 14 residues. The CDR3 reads CSSPNPGSGYEQYF. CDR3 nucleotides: TGCAGCTCCCCGAACCCCGGGTCGGGCTACGAGCAGTACTTC.

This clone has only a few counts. The CDR3 nucleotides are TGTGCCAGCAGCGGCGGGACAGGCCCATGGGGGAATGAGCAGTTCTTC. Protein: CASSGGTGPWGNEQFF. The rearrangement links TRBV5-6 to TRBJ2-1; 8 bases agree with TRBD1. Trimming removed 4 bases from V and 7 bases from J; junction bases left unmatched: 13. Germline V gene lookup returns CDR1 SGHDT and CDR2 YYEEEE. This CDR3 contains 16 residues.

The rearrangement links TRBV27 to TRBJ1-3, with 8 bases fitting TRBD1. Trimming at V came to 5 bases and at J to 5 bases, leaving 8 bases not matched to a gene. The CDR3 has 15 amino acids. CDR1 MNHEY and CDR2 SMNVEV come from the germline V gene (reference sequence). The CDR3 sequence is CASSRLGTGRNTIYF. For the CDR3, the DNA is TGTGCCAGCAGTCGCCTCGGGACAGGTCGAAACACCATATATTTT.

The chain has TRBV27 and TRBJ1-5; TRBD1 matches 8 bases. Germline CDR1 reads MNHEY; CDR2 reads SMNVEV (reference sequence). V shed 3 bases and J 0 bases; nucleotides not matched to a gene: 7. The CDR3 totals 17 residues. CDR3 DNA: TGTGCCAGCAGTTTTGCAGGGGGCCCGTATAGCAATCAGCCCCAGCATTTT. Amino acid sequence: CASSFAGGPYSNQPQHF.

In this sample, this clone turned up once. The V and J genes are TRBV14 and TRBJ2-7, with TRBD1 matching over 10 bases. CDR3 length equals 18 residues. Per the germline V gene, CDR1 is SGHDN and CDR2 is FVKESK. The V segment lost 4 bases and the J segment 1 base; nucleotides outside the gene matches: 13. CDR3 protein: CASSPRDRGYRVSYEQYF. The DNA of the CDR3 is TGTGCCAGCAGCCCCCGGGACAGGGGATATCGAGTATCCTACGAGCAGTACTTC.

The CDR3 sequence is CSVVSGREGYGYTF. For the CDR3, the DNA is TGCAGCGTTGTCTCAGGGAGGGAGGGCTATGGCTACACCTTC. This chain links TRBV29-1 with TRBJ1-2; the D gene is possibly TRBD1 (5 bases). The V end was cut by 4 bases, the J end by 4 bases, with 16 bases between. The CDR3 loop spans 14 amino acids. From germline, CDR1 is SQVTM and CDR2 ANQGSEA.

As DNA, the CDR3 is TGTGCCAGCAGGGGCAGCTCCTATAATTCACCCCTCCACTTT. Translation: CASRGSSYNSPLHF. The V gene is TRBV28, the J gene TRBJ1-6, with D unclear. The CDR3 totals 14 residues. Looked up from germline, CDR1 is MDHEN and CDR2 is SYDVKM. V was cut by 6 bases and J by 0 bases, with 6 bases left in between.

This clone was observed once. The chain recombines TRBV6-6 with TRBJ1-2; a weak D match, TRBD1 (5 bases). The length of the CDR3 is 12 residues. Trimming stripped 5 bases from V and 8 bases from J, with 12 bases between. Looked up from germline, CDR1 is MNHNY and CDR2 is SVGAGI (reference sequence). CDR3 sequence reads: CASSIQGEGYTF. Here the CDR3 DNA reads TGTGCCAGCAGTATCCAGGGCGAAGGCTACACCTTC.

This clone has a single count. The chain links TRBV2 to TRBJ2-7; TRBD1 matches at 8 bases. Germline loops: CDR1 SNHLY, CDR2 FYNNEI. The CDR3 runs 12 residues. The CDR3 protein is CGTRTGRNEQYF. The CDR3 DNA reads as TGTGGAACGAGGACAGGGAGGAACGAGCAGTACTTC.

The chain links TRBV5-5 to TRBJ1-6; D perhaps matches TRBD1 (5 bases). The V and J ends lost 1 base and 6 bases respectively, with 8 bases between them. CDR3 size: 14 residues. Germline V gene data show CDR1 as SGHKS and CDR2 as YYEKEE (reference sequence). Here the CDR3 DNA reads TGTGCCAGCAGCTTGATCGACAGTAATTCACCCCTCCACTTT. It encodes CASSLIDSNSPLHF.

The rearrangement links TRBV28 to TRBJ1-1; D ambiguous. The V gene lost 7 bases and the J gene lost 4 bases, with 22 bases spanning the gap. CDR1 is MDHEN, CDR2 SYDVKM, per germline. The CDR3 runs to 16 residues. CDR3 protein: CASTLTEAIGSTEAFF. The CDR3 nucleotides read TGTGCCAGCACCCTGACGGAGGCGATTGGGAGCACTGAAGCTTTCTTT.

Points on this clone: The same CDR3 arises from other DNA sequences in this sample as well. The CDR3 loop is CASSAQRQIHSAAFF. CDR3 DNA sequence: TGTGCCAGCAGTGCACAACGACAGATCCACTCTGCGGCTTTCTTT. The chain carries TRBV6-1 and TRBJ1-1, with D tentatively TRBD1 (5 bases). Trimming removed 4 bases from V and 11 bases from J, with 23 bases in between. Germline V gene lookup returns CDR1 MNHNS and CDR2 SASEGT. The length of the CDR3 is 15 residues.

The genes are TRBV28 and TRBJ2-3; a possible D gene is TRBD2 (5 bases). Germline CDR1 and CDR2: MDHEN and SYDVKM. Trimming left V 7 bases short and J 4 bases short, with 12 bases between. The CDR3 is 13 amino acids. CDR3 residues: CASNHPRADTQYF. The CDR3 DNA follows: TGTGCCAGCAACCACCCGAGGGCAGATACGCAGTATTTT. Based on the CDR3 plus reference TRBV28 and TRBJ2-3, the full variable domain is DVKVTQSSRYLVKRTGEKVFLECVQDMDHENMFWYRQDPGLGLRLIYFSYDVKMKEKGDIPEGYSVSREKKERFSLILESASTNQTSMYLCASNHPRADTQYFGPGTRLTVL.

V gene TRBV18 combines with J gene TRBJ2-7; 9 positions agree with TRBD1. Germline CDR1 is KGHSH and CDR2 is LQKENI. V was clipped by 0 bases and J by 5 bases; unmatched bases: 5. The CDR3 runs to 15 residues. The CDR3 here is CASSPPGQGNHEQYF. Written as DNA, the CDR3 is TGTGCCAGCTCACCACCGGGACAGGGCAACCACGAGCAGTACTTC.

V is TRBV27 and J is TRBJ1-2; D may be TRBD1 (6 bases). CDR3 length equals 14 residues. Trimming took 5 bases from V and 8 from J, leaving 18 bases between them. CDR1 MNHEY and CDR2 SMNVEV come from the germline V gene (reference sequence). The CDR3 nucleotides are TGTGCCAGCAGTCTAATTAACAGGGAAAGGGGCTACACCTTC. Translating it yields CASSLINRERGYTF.

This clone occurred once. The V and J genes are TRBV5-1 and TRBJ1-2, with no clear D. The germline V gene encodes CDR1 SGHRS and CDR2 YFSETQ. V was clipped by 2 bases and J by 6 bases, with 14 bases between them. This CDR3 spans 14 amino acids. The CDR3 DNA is TGCGCCAGCAGCTTCGACGGAGGAGGTGATGGCTACACCTTC. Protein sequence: CASSFDGGGDGYTF.

CDR3 protein: CARKSSYNSPLHF. CDR3 bases: TGTGCCAGGAAGAGCTCCTATAATTCACCCCTCCACTTT. This sequence joins TRBV2 and TRBJ1-6; D is unclear. V was clipped by 9 bases and J by 0 bases, with 6 bases between them. This CDR3 is built from 13 residues. In germline, CDR1 is SNHLY, CDR2 FYNNEI. The full variable domain, completed using reference TRBV2 and TRBJ1-6, is EPEVTQTPSHQVTQMGQEVILRCVPISNHLYFYWYRQILGQKVEFLVSFYNNEISEKSEIFDDQFSVERPDGSNFTLKIRSTKLEDSAMYFCARKSSYNSPLHFGNGTRLTVT.